The clone carrying this T cell receptor beta chain showed up many times. Each CDR3 protein gets one entry after TCRdb re-called the RT-PCR reads with MiXCR. Among almost 700,000 distinct CDR3 sequences listed, 12% to 15% were seen once. CDR3 size: 14 residues. V lost 1 base to trimming and J lost 7 bases; unmatched junction nucleotides: 0. The V gene's germline CDR1 is LGHNA and CDR2 YSLEER. V is TRBV4-3 and J is TRBJ1-6; TRBD1 matches at 8 bases. The source is a female donor in good health, serving as a healthy control. The specimen was memory CD4+ T cells from blood. This chain's CDR3 is CASSQGTGNSPLHF. DNA of the CDR3: TGCGCCAGCAGCCAAGGGACAGGGAATTCACCCCTCCACTTT.